This T cell receptor beta chain was recovered during a study of T cell responses to AZD1222 COVID-19 vaccine. Regarding the study as a whole: The study sampled repertoires only after the peak T cell response.

Repertoires were generated with immunoSEQ multiplex PCR, while TCRdb's copy carries only in-frame clones and drops some. The table lists 100,000 or so clones, roughly 87% of them singletons. Regarding this clone: Its antigen is unknown.

Trimming shortened V by 5 bases and J by 5 bases, and 10 bases separated the two germline ends. Germline CDR1 and CDR2: MDHEN and SYDVKM. This CDR3 contains 12 residues. This receptor was identified in an adult in good health. Material: peripheral blood, obtained on day 0 of AZD1222 vaccination. This rearrangement joins TRBV28 to TRBJ2-7, with D uncertain. The CDR3 DNA follows: TGTGCCAGCAGTATAATGACGAACGAGCAGTACTTC. It is translated as CASSIMTNEQYF.